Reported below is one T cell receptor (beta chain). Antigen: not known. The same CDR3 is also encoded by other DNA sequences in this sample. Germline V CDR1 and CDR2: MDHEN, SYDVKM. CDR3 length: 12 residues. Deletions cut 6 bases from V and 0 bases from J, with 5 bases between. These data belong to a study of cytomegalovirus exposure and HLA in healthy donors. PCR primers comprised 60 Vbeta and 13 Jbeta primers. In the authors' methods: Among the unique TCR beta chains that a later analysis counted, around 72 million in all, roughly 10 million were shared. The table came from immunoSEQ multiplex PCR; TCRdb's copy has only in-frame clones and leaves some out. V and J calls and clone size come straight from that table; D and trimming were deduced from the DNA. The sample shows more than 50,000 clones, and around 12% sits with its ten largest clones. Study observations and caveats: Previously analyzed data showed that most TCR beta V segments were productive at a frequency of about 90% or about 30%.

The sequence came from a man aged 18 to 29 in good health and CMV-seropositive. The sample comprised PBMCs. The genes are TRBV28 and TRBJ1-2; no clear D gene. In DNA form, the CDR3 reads TGTGCCAGCAGCGCTACTAACTATGGCTACACCTTC. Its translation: CASSATNYGYTF.